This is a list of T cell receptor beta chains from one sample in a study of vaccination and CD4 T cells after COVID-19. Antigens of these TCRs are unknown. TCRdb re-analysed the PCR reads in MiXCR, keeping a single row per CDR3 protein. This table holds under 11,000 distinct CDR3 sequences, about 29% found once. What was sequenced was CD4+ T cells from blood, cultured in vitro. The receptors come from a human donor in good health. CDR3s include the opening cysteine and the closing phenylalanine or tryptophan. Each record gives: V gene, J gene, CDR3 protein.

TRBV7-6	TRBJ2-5	CASSPLLAGEGTQYF
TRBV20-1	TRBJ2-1	CSAWTPTSYNEQFF
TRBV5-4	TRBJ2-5	CASSGGTPLWGGETQYF
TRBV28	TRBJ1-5	CASSRTGTPYSNQPQHF
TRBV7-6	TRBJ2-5	CASSLALAGARETQYF
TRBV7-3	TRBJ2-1	CASSLTREPGNEQFF
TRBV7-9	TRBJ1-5	CASSLNLQGGASNQPQHF
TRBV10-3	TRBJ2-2	CAISGLAGTGELFF
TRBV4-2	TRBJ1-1	CASSPHGGGTEAFF
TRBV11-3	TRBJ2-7	CASSLDGSLYEQYF
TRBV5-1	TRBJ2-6	CASSSGTPLGGANVLTF
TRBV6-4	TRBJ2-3	CASSGPGTRSGTDTQYF
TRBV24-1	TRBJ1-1	CATSDPGRSEAFF
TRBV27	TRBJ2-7	CATRTDHYEQYF
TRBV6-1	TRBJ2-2	CATHTVGGGPGELFF
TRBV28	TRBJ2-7	CASSYGGGSYEQYF
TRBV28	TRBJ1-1	CASSQPGQGDTEAFF
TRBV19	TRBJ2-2	CASAGTGVVGELFF
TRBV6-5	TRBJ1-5	CASRYSSQGAGNQPQHF
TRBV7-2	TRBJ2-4	CASSERTSGNIQYF
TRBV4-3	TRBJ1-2	CASSSGARTGGYGYTF
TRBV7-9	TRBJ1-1	CASSALDRGGTEAFF